One sample yielded the 30 T cell receptor beta chains listed below, sequenced in a study of OX40 agonist ivuxolimab in advanced cancers. Clones were read by immunoSEQ multiplex PCR, and TCRdb kept only the in-frame ones, dropping some. The profile shows 65,000 to 90,000 clones, approximately 83% of them singletons. This specimen consisted of CD4+ or CD8+ T cells sorted from blood, obtained in a trial of the OX40 agonist ivuxolimab. Receptors were obtained from an adult with an advanced solid tumor such as melanoma, head and neck, liver or kidney cancer.

The chain carries TRBV2 and TRBJ1-2; the D gene is possibly TRBD1 (6 bases). The CDR3 has 13 residues. Per germline, CDR1 SNHLY and CDR2 FYNNEI. Deletions cut 4 bases from V and 5 bases from J, with 11 bases between. In nucleotides, the CDR3 is TGTGCCAGCAGTGTTAGCAGGGGATATGGCTACACCTTC. Its translation is CASSVSRGYGYTF. The full variable domain, its missing parts supplied by reference TRBV2 and TRBJ1-2, is EPEVTQTPSHQVTQMGQEVILRCVPISNHLYFYWYRQILGQKVEFLVSFYNNEISEKSEIFDDQFSVERPDGSNFTLKIRSTKLEDSAMYFCASSVSRGYGYTFGSGTRLTVV.

The V gene is TRBV18, the J gene TRBJ2-3; 11 bases map to TRBD2. V shed 2 bases, J shed 2 bases, and the junction held 3 bases outside the gene matches. Germline V gives CDR1 KGHSH, CDR2 LQKENI. The CDR3 runs to 16 residues. CDR3 sequence (DNA): TGTGCCAGCTCACCAGGACTAGCGGGTTACACAGATACGCAGTATTTT. The encoded protein is CASSPGLAGYTDTQYF.

This clone has a single count. The CDR3 sequence is CASSERTSGGGEQFF. CDR3 DNA sequence: TGTGCCAGCAGTGAGAGGACTAGCGGGGGGGGTGAGCAGTTCTTC. This rearrangement joins TRBV6-1 to TRBJ2-1; TRBD2 matches 15 bases. The CDR3 is made up of 15 amino acids. Germline V lookup: CDR1 MNHNS, CDR2 SASEGT. Trimming removed 3 bases from V and 9 bases from J; junction bases left unmatched: 3.

The J gene is TRBJ1-2, the V gene TRBV7-9; TRBD1 agrees at 10 bases. In germline, CDR1 is SEHNR, CDR2 FQNEAQ (reference sequence). CDR3 length: 16 amino acids. V dropped 4 bases and J dropped 7; count of bases not matched to a gene: 12. The CDR3 here is CASSSTGTGEGVGYTF. CDR3 DNA: TGTGCCAGCAGCTCCACCGGGACAGGGGAAGGGGTTGGCTACACCTTC.

The chain couples TRBV7-6 to TRBJ1-1, with a weak D call TRBD1 (5 bases). The CDR3 contains 13 residues. Trimming stripped 6 bases from V and 8 bases from J, with 16 bases between. Germline values: CDR1 SGHVS, CDR2 FNYEAQ. CDR3 DNA sequence: TGTGCCAGCAGACATAGGAGGGAGGGGGAAGCTTTCTTT. Its translation is CASRHRREGEAFF.

The chain employs TRBV7-9 and TRBJ2-5; D is tentatively TRBD1 or TRBD2 (5 bases each). The V end was cut by 5 bases, the J end by 6 bases, with 10 bases between. This CDR3 contains 12 residues. Germline V gene lookup returns CDR1 SEHNR and CDR2 FQNEAQ (reference sequence). CDR3 bases: TGTGCCAGCAGCCACAGGAGGCAGACCCAGTACTTC. Encoded protein: CASSHRRQTQYF. Drawing the rest from reference TRBV7-9 and TRBJ2-5, the complete variable domain is DTGVSQNPRHKITKRGQNVTFRCDPISEHNRLYWYRQTLGQGPEFLTYFQNEAQLEKSRLLSDRFSAERPKGSFSTLEIQRTEQGDSAMYLCASSHRRQTQYFGPGTRLLVL.

This chain joins TRBV5-1 and TRBJ2-2; D may be TRBD1 (5 bases). Trimming removed 4 bases at V and 1 base at J, with 5 bases between. Germline V gives CDR1 SGHRS, CDR2 YFSETQ. CDR3 size: 13 residues. Written as DNA, the CDR3 is TGCGCCAGCAGCCAGGGGAACACCGGGGAGCTGTTTTTT. It translates to CASSQGNTGELFF. The full variable domain, with the rest looked up from reference TRBV5-1 and TRBJ2-2, is KAGVTQTPRYLIKTRGQQVTLSCSPISGHRSVSWYQQTPGQGLQFLFEYFSETQRNKGNFPGRFSGRQFSNSRSEMNVSTLELGDSALYLCASSQGNTGELFFGEGSRLTVL.

The rearrangement joins TRBV29-1 to TRBJ2-1; 9 bases fit TRBD2. The V gene's germline CDR1 is SQVTM and CDR2 ANQGSEA. The CDR3 has 14 amino acids. The trim removed 2 bases at V and 6 bases at J, leaving 5 bases unmatched. CDR3 loop: CSVERTSVGNEQFF. The CDR3 region has the DNA TGCAGCGTTGAAAGGACTAGCGTTGGCAATGAGCAGTTCTTC.

CDR3 in DNA: TGTGCCACCTGTCGACGGGAGAACACTGAAGCTTTCTTT. This gives the protein CATCRRENTEAFF. The chain employs TRBV6-6 and TRBJ1-1; no firm D call. Germline CDR1 reads MNHNY; CDR2 reads SVGAGI (reference sequence). V shed 10 bases and J shed 1 base, with 13 bases lying between them. The CDR3 totals 13 residues.

Details on this clone: The junction differs from germline at one of its ends, possibly a read error. The J gene is TRBJ1-2, the V gene TRBV7-9, with D possibly being TRBD1 (6 bases). CDR1 and CDR2 (germline): SEHNR, FQNEAQ (reference sequence). The CDR3 runs to 14 residues. The CDR3, as DNA: TGTGCCAGCAGCGAGGGAGGGGGACGGGGAACTATAGCCTTC. Its protein product is CASSEGGGRGTIAF.

The chain employs TRBV7-2 and TRBJ2-1; 14 positions match TRBD2. V lost 2 bases and J lost 7; bases outside the gene matches: 10. Germline-derived CDR1 and CDR2 are SGHTA and FQGNSA. This CDR3 contains 18 residues. The CDR3 region has the DNA TGTGCCAGCAGCTTAAACCCGACTAGCGGGGGGGCAAGGAATGAGCAGTTCTTC. This sequence encodes CASSLNPTSGGARNEQFF.

The V and J genes are TRBV28 and TRBJ1-6, with D unresolved. The germline V gene has CDR1 MDHEN and CDR2 SYDVKM. The CDR3 is made up of 16 amino acids. Trimming removed 1 base from V and 0 bases from J, with 7 bases in between. CDR3 protein: CASSLLASSYNSPLHF. The CDR3 region has the DNA TGTGCCAGCAGTTTATTAGCCAGCTCCTATAATTCACCCCTCCACTTT. Using reference TRBV28 and TRBJ1-6 for the parts outside the CDR3, the full variable domain is DVKVTQSSRYLVKRTGEKVFLECVQDMDHENMFWYRQDPGLGLRLIYFSYDVKMKEKGDIPEGYSVSREKKERFSLILESASTNQTSMYLCASSLLASSYNSPLHFGNGTRLTVT.

The V and J genes are TRBV28 and TRBJ2-1, with TRBD2 identical over 14 bases. Germline V gene data show CDR1 as MDHEN and CDR2 as SYDVKM. CDR3 length: 17 amino acids. The J segment lost 3 bases and the V segment lost 10 bases, leaving 11 bases of the junction unmatched. The CDR3 bases are TGTGCCACCACCGGGACTAGCGGGAGTCAAGGCTACAATGAGCAGTTCTTC. The encoded protein is CATTGTSGSQGYNEQFF.

This clone was counted a few times. The chain recombines TRBV5-6 with TRBJ2-2, with D possibly matching TRBD1 (7 bases). Trimming left V 4 bases short and J 7 bases short, with 11 bases between. The CDR3 totals 13 residues. The germline V gene has CDR1 SGHDT and CDR2 YYEEEE. This CDR3 is CASSPGGIGELFF. The CDR3 nucleotides read TGTGCCAGCAGCCCAGGGGGGATCGGGGAGCTGTTTTTT.

The chain carries TRBV5-4 and TRBJ2-1; TRBD2 aligns across 9 bases. This CDR3 spans 16 amino acids. The V and J ends lost 2 bases and 3 bases, in that order; junction bases with no gene match: 6. Germline V gene lookup returns CDR1 SGHNT and CDR2 YYREEE (reference sequence). The CDR3 sequence: CASSFVRAGGYNEQFF. The CDR3 nucleotides read TGTGCCAGCAGCTTTGTTCGAGCGGGAGGCTACAATGAGCAGTTCTTC. Using reference TRBV5-4 and TRBJ2-1 for the parts outside the CDR3, the full variable domain is ETGVTQSPTHLIKTRGQQVTLRCSSQSGHNTVSWYQQALGQGPQFIFQYYREEENGRGNFPPRFSGLQFPNYSSELNVNALELDDSALYLCASSFVRAGGYNEQFFGPGTRLTVL.

J is TRBJ1-4 and V is TRBV28; 7 positions agree with TRBD1. The CDR3 spans 13 residues. V lost 8 bases to trimming and J lost 7 bases; unmatched junction nucleotides: 7. Germline V gives CDR1 MDHEN, CDR2 SYDVKM. The CDR3 nucleotides read TGTGCCAGCGAGGCCGGGACAGTTGAAAAACTGTTTTTT. Its translation is CASEAGTVEKLFF.

The chain links TRBV6-1 to TRBJ1-4; 11 nucleotides align to TRBD1. From germline, CDR1 is MNHNS and CDR2 SASEGT. The CDR3 totals 19 residues. After removal of 4 bases from V and 1 base from J, the junction contained 11 bases not matched to a gene. CDR3 loop: CASSGYVGTGGGTNEKLFF. CDR3 nucleotides: TGTGCCAGCAGTGGCTATGTGGGGACAGGGGGGGGAACTAATGAAAAACTGTTTTTT.

This chain uses TRBV7-2 with TRBJ2-7, with D perhaps matching TRBD1 or TRBD2 (6 bases each). CDR1 and CDR2 (germline): SGHTA, FQGNSA. The CDR3 is 16 amino acids. V was trimmed by 5 bases and J by 6 bases, leaving 23 bases between them. CDR3 amino acids: CASSARGAGGPGEQYF. CDR3 nucleotide sequence: TGTGCCAGCAGCGCCAGAGGGGCCGGGGGCCCGGGCGAGCAGTACTTC.

The genes are TRBV5-6 and TRBJ2-5; the D gene could be TRBD1 or TRBD2 (5 bases each). The V gene lost 4 bases and the J gene lost 0 bases, with 10 bases spanning the gap. This CDR3 spans 14 amino acids. Germline V lookup: CDR1 SGHDT, CDR2 YYEEEE. The CDR3 DNA sequence: TGTGCCAGCAGCGGGGACGGCTACCAAGAGACCCAGTACTTC. Its protein is CASSGDGYQETQYF.

This clone was detected only a few times. The chain is built from TRBV10-3 and TRBJ1-1; 9 positions agree with TRBD1. CDR3 length: 13 residues. Per germline, CDR1 ENHRY and CDR2 SYGVKD. Germline trimming cut 11 bases from V and 4 bases from J; bases unmatched to any gene: 8. CDR3 loop: CASTGGAGTEAFF. The DNA of the CDR3 is TGTGCCTCAACAGGGGGCGCGGGCACTGAAGCTTTCTTT.

The chain carries TRBV5-1 and TRBJ2-7; D is possibly TRBD1 (5 bases). The CDR3 has 14 residues. Looked up from germline, CDR1 is SGHRS and CDR2 is YFSETQ. V was trimmed by 5 bases and J by 0 bases, leaving 12 bases between them. DNA for the CDR3: TGCGCCAGCAGGCAGGGCACTACCTCCTACGAGCAGTACTTC. Its translation is CASRQGTTSYEQYF.

The rearrangement uses TRBV11-2 and TRBJ2-3; D is undetermined. The V and J ends lost 0 bases and 6 bases respectively, with 7 bases between them. The germline V gene encodes CDR1 SGHAT and CDR2 FQNNGV. The CDR3 consists of 13 residues. DNA of the CDR3: TGTGCCAGCAGCTTAGATTTTCGGGATACGCAGTATTTT. Translation gives CASSLDFRDTQYF.

The J gene is TRBJ2-2, the V gene TRBV6-6; 7 nucleotides agree with TRBD1. The CDR3 runs to 15 residues. Germline V lookup: CDR1 MNHNY, CDR2 SVGAGI (reference sequence). The junction had 3 bases not matched to a gene; V was cut back by 4 bases and J by 1 base. The CDR3 protein is CASSFYRGNTGELFF. DNA for the CDR3: TGTGCCAGCAGTTTTTACAGGGGGAACACCGGGGAGCTGTTTTTT.

The rearrangement joins TRBV28 to TRBJ1-1; D is unresolved. CDR3 size: 15 residues. Looked up from germline, CDR1 is MDHEN and CDR2 is SYDVKM. The germline V and J ends were trimmed by 4 bases and 4 bases, with 16 bases remaining between them. The CDR3 here is CASSSPWGRGTEAFF. For the CDR3, the DNA is TGTGCCAGCAGTTCTCCCTGGGGTAGAGGCACTGAAGCTTTCTTT.

V usage is TRBV6-5 and J usage is TRBJ2-7; D is uncertain. Germline values: CDR1 MNHEY, CDR2 SVGAGI. CDR3 size: 14 residues. V was shortened by 2 bases and J by 6 bases, with 14 bases between the two germline ends. CDR3 bases: TGTGCCAGCAGTTACCACCGTCAATCCGTCGAGCAGTACTTC. Translated: CASSYHRQSVEQYF.

V usage is TRBV2 and J usage is TRBJ2-7; D unresolved. The CDR3 is 14 amino acids. Germline CDR1 reads SNHLY; CDR2 reads FYNNEI. Trimming removed 0 bases from V and 2 bases from J, with 8 bases in between. As DNA, the CDR3 is TGTGCCAGCAGTGAAGCTTGGGTTCCCTACGAGCAGTACTTC. This translates into CASSEAWVPYEQYF.

DNA for the CDR3: TGTGCCAGCAGCACGGGACAGGGGTCGACCGGGGAGCTGTTTTTT. This sequence encodes CASSTGQGSTGELFF. This sequence joins TRBV7-2 and TRBJ2-2; 10 bases map to TRBD1. The CDR3 consists of 15 residues. The germline V gene has CDR1 SGHTA and CDR2 FQGNSA. V trimming: 5 bases; J trimming: 5 bases; junction bases outside the gene matches: 5. The entire variable domain, with the rest obtained from reference TRBV7-2 and TRBJ2-2, is as follows: GAGVSQSPSNKVTEKGKDVELRCDPISGHTALYWYRQSLGQGLEFLIYFQGNSAPDKSGLPSDRFSAERTGGSVSTLTIQRTQQEDSAVYLCASSTGQGSTGELFFGEGSRLTVL.

There are a few counts of this clone. This sequence joins TRBV28 and TRBJ2-1, with D perhaps TRBD2 (6 bases). Trimming took 4 bases from V and 1 from J, leaving 23 bases between them. The CDR3 is 19 residues long. CDR1 and CDR2 (germline): MDHEN, SYDVKM. The CDR3 bases are TGTGCCAGCAGTTCAGGCCCCTTCGGACGGGGGAGGTCCTACAATGAGCAGTTCTTC. This encodes CASSSGPFGRGRSYNEQFF.

The chain carries TRBV7-6 and TRBJ2-7; D not resolved. Trimming took off 5 bases at V and 0 bases at J, with 14 bases between the two ends. CDR1 SGHVS and CDR2 FNYEAQ come from the germline V gene. This CDR3 comprises 15 residues. CDR3 DNA sequence: TGTGCCAGCAGCCGATCGACGGAGAGCTCCTACGAGCAGTACTTC. Translating gives CASSRSTESSYEQYF. The whole variable domain, filled in from reference TRBV7-6 and TRBJ2-7, reads GAGVSQSPRYKVTKRGQDVALRCDPISGHVSLYWYRQALGQGPEFLTYFNYEAQQDKSGLPNDRFSAERPEGSISTLTIQRTEQRDSAMYRCASSRSTESSYEQYFGPGTRLTVT.

The chain recombines TRBV5-6 with TRBJ1-4, with TRBD1 matching over 12 bases. Trimming removed 3 bases from V and 7 bases from J; junction bases left unmatched: 7. This CDR3 has 16 residues. Looked up from germline, CDR1 is SGHDT and CDR2 is YYEEEE. This CDR3 reads CASSSGTGGWGEKLFF. CDR3 DNA sequence: TGTGCCAGCAGCTCAGGGACAGGGGGCTGGGGTGAAAAACTGTTTTTT.